The 30 T cell receptor beta chains below all came from one sample that was sequenced in a study of metastatic and nonmetastatic thyroid tumors. No patient had received any treatment before thyroid surgery. TCRdb reprocessed the PCR reads using MiXCR. In the table there are about 45,000 clones, less than 5% of which are singletons. The material sequenced was blood. These receptors came from a female donor with papillary thyroid cancer or a benign thyroid nodule (not recorded which). Some clones in this sample may be carry-over from other donors' samples.

This clone was counted ten times or more. The chain is built from TRBV4-1 and TRBJ1-5; no definite D call. The length of the CDR3 is 15 residues. V was pared by 0 bases and J by 6 bases, with 12 bases between. Germline CDR1 is MGHRA and CDR2 is YSYEKL. The CDR3: CASSQEGQVGQPQHF. The DNA for the CDR3 is TGCGCCAGCAGCCAAGAAGGGCAGGTTGGTCAGCCCCAGCATTTT.

The J gene is TRBJ2-3, the V gene TRBV2; 7 bases map to TRBD1. The junction had 8 bases not matched to a gene; V was cut back by 5 bases and J by 3 bases. Germline CDR1 and CDR2: SNHLY and FYNNEI. The CDR3 runs 15 residues. The CDR3 DNA follows: TGTGCCAGCAGTCCTACAGGGGTCGAGACAGATACGCAGTATTTT. This translates into CASSPTGVETDTQYF.

The CDR3 bases are TGTGCCAGCAGCCCGACAGGGATCCCCGACAGTGGCTACACCTTC. Translated: CASSPTGIPDSGYTF. The genes are TRBV7-9 and TRBJ1-2; TRBD1 matches 7 bases. CDR1 and CDR2 from the germline V gene are SEHNR and FQNEAQ (reference sequence). Trimming took 5 bases from V and 7 from J; bases not matched to a gene: 13. The CDR3 has 15 residues.

There are a few counts of this clone. The V call is TRBV27, the J call TRBJ1-1; 8 bases agree with TRBD1. The CDR3 extends over 13 amino acids. Germline V lookup: CDR1 MNHEY, CDR2 SMNVEV (reference sequence). V trimming: 3 bases; J trimming: 9 bases; junction bases outside the gene matches: 6. This CDR3 is CASSLFDRGKAFF. The DNA for the CDR3 is TGTGCCAGCAGTTTGTTCGACAGGGGAAAAGCTTTCTTT.

Many counts were recorded for this clone. The J gene is TRBJ2-2, the V gene TRBV19; the D gene is possibly TRBD2 (6 bases). The CDR3 extends over 13 amino acids. Trimming stripped 1 base from V and 7 bases from J, with 7 bases between. From germline, CDR1 is LNHDA and CDR2 SQIVND (reference sequence). CDR3: CASSIGGDGELFF. In DNA, the CDR3 is TGTGCCAGTAGTATAGGGGGGGACGGGGAGCTGTTTTTT. The whole variable domain, remainder taken from reference TRBV19 and TRBJ2-2, is DGGITQSPKYLFRKEGQNVTLSCEQNLNHDAMYWYRQDPGQGLRLIYYSQIVNDFQKGDIAEGYSVSREKKESFPLTVTSAQKNPTAFYLCASSIGGDGELFFGEGSRLTVL.

Only a few counts were recorded for this clone. This sequence joins TRBV11-2 and TRBJ1-2, with a weak D call TRBD1 (5 bases). Germline V gene sequence: CDR1 SGHAT, CDR2 FQNNGV. This CDR3 comprises 15 residues. The V and J ends lost 2 bases and 0 bases respectively, with 10 bases between them. The CDR3 is CASSLFREANYGYTF. Written as DNA, the CDR3 is TGTGCCAGCAGCTTATTCAGGGAGGCTAACTATGGCTACACCTTC.

The table lists this clone with a few counts. V gene TRBV6-1 combines with J gene TRBJ1-1; D remains unclear. Trimming cost V 0 bases and J 14 bases, with 19 bases left between them. Germline V CDR1 and CDR2: MNHNS, SASEGT. This CDR3 comprises 14 residues. In DNA form, the CDR3 reads TGTGCCAGCAGTGAAGCGACCCCCGGGAGGCGAGCCTTCTTT. Its protein is CASSEATPGRRAFF.

The chain joins TRBV6-1 to TRBJ2-4; 13 nucleotides line up with TRBD2. Germline CDR1 reads MNHNS; CDR2 reads SASEGT. This CDR3 contains 19 residues. V gave up 5 bases and J gave up 2 bases; unmatched junction bases: 12. As DNA, the CDR3 is TGTGCCAGCAGTCCCGGGACTAGCGGGGCGCAAGACCCCAAAAACATTCAGTACTTC. Protein product: CASSPGTSGAQDPKNIQYF.

This clone was counted at least ten times. The chain employs TRBV11-3 and TRBJ2-7; D call uncertain. The CDR3 is 13 residues long. V lost 3 bases, J lost 4 bases, and 10 bases lay in between. The germline CDR1 and CDR2 sequences are SGHNT and YENEEA. The CDR3 nucleotides read TGTGCCAGCAGCTTCAACGTGGGGTACGAGCAGTACTTC. As protein: CASSFNVGYEQYF.

This clone was counted ten times or more. V is TRBV19 and J is TRBJ2-3; the D call may be TRBD1 or TRBD2 (5 bases each). The ends were cut back, 3 bases at V and 2 bases at J, with 18 bases in the middle. The CDR3 totals 17 residues. Per germline, CDR1 LNHDA and CDR2 SQIVND (reference sequence). The CDR3 loop reads CASSIFGGTTLTDTQYF. CDR3 bases: TGTGCCAGTAGTATTTTCGGTGGGACGACACTCACAGATACGCAGTATTTT.

In its sample, this clone ranks as medium-sized (0.01 to 0.1%). This rearrangement joins TRBV6-2 or TRBV6-3 to TRBJ1-2; D may be TRBD1 (5 bases). V was shortened by 7 bases and J by 3 bases, with 12 bases between the two germline ends. CDR3 length: 13 amino acids. Per the germline V gene, CDR1 is MNHEY and CDR2 is SVGEGT. CDR3 region: CASTRDQYYGYTF. The CDR3 DNA sequence: TGTGCCAGCACGCGGGACCAATACTATGGCTACACCTTC.

This clone came up many times. The genes are TRBV5-1 and TRBJ2-7, with TRBD1 identical over 11 bases. CDR1 SGHRS and CDR2 YFSETQ come from the germline V gene. The junction had 6 bases not matched to a gene; V was cut back by 0 bases and J by 4 bases. CDR3 length: 16 amino acids. CDR3 region: CASSLAGQGARYEQYF. The DNA for the CDR3 is TGCGCCAGCAGCTTGGCAGGACAGGGGGCGAGGTACGAGCAGTACTTC.

This clone turned up a few times. At one of its ends the junction is not consistent with the germline gene, which may arise from a read error. The V gene is TRBV6-2 or TRBV6-3, the J gene TRBJ1-2; TRBD1 is a possible D gene (6 bases). Germline-derived CDR1 and CDR2 are MNHEY and SVGEGT. This CDR3 contains 14 residues. CDR3 amino acids: CASIYSPREQGYTF. In DNA form, the CDR3 reads TGTGCCAGCATTTACTCGCCGAGGGAACAGGGATACACCTTC.

CDR3 nucleotides: TGCGCCAGCAGGTTTCGGACGGGCGGAGAGCTGTTTTTT. Translation: CASRFRTGGELFF. The chain has TRBV5-1 and TRBJ2-2; D gene unclear. Looked up from germline, CDR1 is SGHRS and CDR2 is YFSETQ. The germline V and J ends were trimmed by 5 bases and 11 bases, with 16 bases remaining between them. The CDR3 covers 13 residues.

There are a few counts of this clone. The rearrangement joins TRBV6-1 to TRBJ1-2; D unresolved. This CDR3 spans 16 amino acids. V was cut by 2 bases and J by 3 bases, with 16 bases left in between. Germline loops: CDR1 MNHNS, CDR2 SASEGT. This CDR3 is CASSEIARGADYGYTF. CDR3 DNA sequence: TGTGCCAGCAGTGAAATCGCGCGGGGTGCGGACTATGGCTACACCTTC.

This clone was observed a few times. The gene calls are TRBV15 and TRBJ2-3; D call uncertain. The CDR3 covers 12 residues. Germline V gene data show CDR1 as LNHNV and CDR2 as YYDKDF (reference sequence). Trimming shortened V by 0 bases and J by 2 bases, and 0 bases separated the two germline ends. As DNA, the CDR3 is TGTGCCACCAGCAGAGACACAGATACGCAGTATTTT. It is translated as CATSRDTDTQYF. Drawing the rest from reference TRBV15 and TRBJ2-3, the complete variable domain is DAMVIQNPRYQVTQFGKPVTLSCSQTLNHNVMYWYQQKSSQAPKLLFHYYDKDFNNEADTPDNFQSRRPNTSFCFLDIRSPGLGDTAMYLCATSRDTDTQYFGPGTRLTVL.

This clone was observed many times. The gene calls are TRBV20-1 and TRBJ2-7; 7 nucleotides align to TRBD1. Germline-derived CDR1 and CDR2 are DFQATT and SNEGSKA (reference sequence). Trimming at V came to 0 bases and at J to 5 bases, leaving 19 bases not matched to a gene. The CDR3 is 18 residues long. CDR3 in amino acids: CSARDLDSGTVIGNEQYF. In nucleotides, the CDR3 is TGCAGTGCTAGAGATCTCGATTCCGGGACAGTCATTGGGAACGAGCAGTACTTC.

This chain links TRBV6-2 or TRBV6-3 with TRBJ2-3; 12 bases are shared with TRBD1. The CDR3 has 16 residues. CDR1 and CDR2 (germline): MNHEY, SVGEGT. V was clipped by 6 bases and J by 2 bases; unmatched bases: 6. The DNA of the CDR3 is TGTGCCAGCAGCACGGGACAGGGGGCTATCACAGATACGCAGTATTTT. Its translation: CASSTGQGAITDTQYF.

At least ten counts were recorded for this clone. The gene calls are TRBV9 and TRBJ2-5; 10 positions match TRBD2. Germline assignment: CDR1 SGDLS and CDR2 YYNGEE. The length of the CDR3 is 14 residues. Trimming took 4 bases from V and 7 from J; bases not matched to a gene: 7. The CDR3 spells CASSTPLAGGTQYF. The CDR3 DNA is TGTGCCAGCAGCACCCCGTTAGCGGGAGGGACCCAGTACTTC.

This clone was seen ten or more times. This rearrangement joins TRBV9 to TRBJ2-4, with D possibly being TRBD1 or TRBD2 (5 bases each). Between the trimmed V and J ends, which lost 3 bases and 0 bases, there was a span of 16 bases. The CDR3 contains 17 residues. The germline V gene has CDR1 SGDLS and CDR2 YYNGEE. The CDR3 nucleotides read TGTGCCAGCAGCGCGTTCGGGGCGGGTTTAGCCAAAAACATTCAGTACTTC. Translated: CASSAFGAGLAKNIQYF.

This clone was detected ten times or more. The chain joins TRBV10-2 to TRBJ2-7, with 9 bases fitting TRBD2. CDR3 length: 16 amino acids. Per germline, CDR1 WSHSY and CDR2 SAAADI. Trimming took 3 bases from V and 3 from J; bases not matched to a gene: 9. The CDR3 sequence: CASSDWASGNRYEQYF. DNA for the CDR3: TGCGCCAGCAGTGATTGGGCTAGCGGGAATCGCTACGAGCAGTACTTC.

The chain employs TRBV6-2 or TRBV6-3 and TRBJ2-2; D ambiguous. Germline values: CDR1 MNHEY, CDR2 SVGEGT. V dropped 9 bases and J dropped 6 bases, with 14 bases sitting between them. The CDR3 runs 13 residues. The CDR3 coding sequence is TGTGCCAGAGCCATACTCGCACCCGGGGAGCTGTTTTTT. Translating it yields CARAILAPGELFF.

The chain is built from TRBV7-2 and TRBJ2-3, with D tentatively TRBD2 (5 bases). Trimming took 8 bases from V and 1 from J, leaving 16 bases between them. CDR3 length equals 15 residues. Looked up from germline, CDR1 is SGHTA and CDR2 is FQGNSA. This CDR3 reads CASGSTVGGTDTQYF. The CDR3 DNA sequence: TGTGCCAGCGGGAGCACTGTTGGAGGCACAGATACGCAGTATTTT.

There are a few counts of this clone. At one end the junction does not follow the germline gene, possibly because of a read error. The chain is built from TRBV12-3 or TRBV12-4 and TRBJ1-2, with 8 bases lining up with TRBD1. The CDR3 is made up of 14 amino acids. CDR3 DNA: TGTGCCATCAGTGAAGGACAGGGAGGAAGTGGCTACACCTTC. This codes for CAISEGQGGSGYTF.

This clone was recorded at least ten times. The chain combines TRBV6-2 or TRBV6-3 with TRBJ2-5, with TRBD2 identical over 8 bases. The trim removed 0 bases at V and 5 bases at J, leaving 11 bases unmatched. The CDR3 totals 17 residues. Germline CDR1 and CDR2: MNHEY and SVGEGT. CDR3: CASSYSTGGAYRETQYF. CDR3 nucleotides: TGTGCCAGCAGTTACTCTACGGGGGGGGCTTATAGGGAGACCCAGTACTTC.

There are many counts of this clone. The V gene is TRBV12-3 or TRBV12-4, the J gene TRBJ2-3; TRBD2 agrees at 8 bases. Trimming removed 6 bases from V and 2 bases from J; junction bases left unmatched: 7. The CDR3 covers 15 residues. The CDR3 bases are TGTGCCAGCAGCAGAATAGCGGGACACACAGATACGCAGTATTTT. Amino acids: CASSRIAGHTDTQYF.

This clone was seen many times. This could be a read error, since a much larger clone is one nucleotide away. At the DNA level, this CDR3 is encoded by other sequences in the same sample as well. This chain joins TRBV25-1 and TRBJ1-2; the D is unclear. Germline V gene lookup returns CDR1 MGHDK and CDR2 SYGVNS. V lost 6 bases and J lost 5, with 16 bases in between. This CDR3 spans 14 amino acids. CDR3 loop: CASSVDKAGYGYTF. The CDR3, as DNA: TGTGCCAGCAGCGTTGACAAGGCGGGATATGGCTACACCTTC.

The sample holds a few counts of this clone. This chain uses TRBV25-1 with TRBJ1-4, with 9 bases identical to TRBD1. The CDR3 sequence is 21 residues long. CDR1 is MGHDK, CDR2 SYGVNS, per germline. The V gene end was trimmed by 6 bases and the J gene end by 0 bases; junction bases not matched to a gene: 20. CDR3 DNA sequence: TGTGCCAGCAGAAGTGCGCCGGGACAGGGATCAGGAGGGGCAACTAATGAAAAACTGTTTTTT. This gives the protein CASRSAPGQGSGGATNEKLFF.

This clone was picked up many times. This chain connects TRBV5-1 to TRBJ2-5, with TRBD1 matching over 7 bases. The J segment lost 5 bases and the V segment lost 0 bases, leaving 1 base of the junction unmatched. CDR3 size: 13 residues. The germline gives CDR1 SGHRS, CDR2 YFSETQ. DNA of the CDR3: TGCGCCAGCAGCTTGGGACAGGGTGAGACCCAGTACTTC. Its protein is CASSLGQGETQYF.

The table lists this clone with a few counts. Its ends do not fully match the called genes, so a read error is possible. The sample has other DNA sequences that encode this CDR3 too. This chain links TRBV11-3 with TRBJ2-3; 8 positions match TRBD1. The germline gives CDR1 SGHNT, CDR2 YENEEA. The CDR3 runs to 14 residues. The CDR3 region has the DNA TGTGCCAGCAGCTCACAGGGGGGTTCAGATACACAGTATTTT. It codes for CASSSQGGSDTQYF.